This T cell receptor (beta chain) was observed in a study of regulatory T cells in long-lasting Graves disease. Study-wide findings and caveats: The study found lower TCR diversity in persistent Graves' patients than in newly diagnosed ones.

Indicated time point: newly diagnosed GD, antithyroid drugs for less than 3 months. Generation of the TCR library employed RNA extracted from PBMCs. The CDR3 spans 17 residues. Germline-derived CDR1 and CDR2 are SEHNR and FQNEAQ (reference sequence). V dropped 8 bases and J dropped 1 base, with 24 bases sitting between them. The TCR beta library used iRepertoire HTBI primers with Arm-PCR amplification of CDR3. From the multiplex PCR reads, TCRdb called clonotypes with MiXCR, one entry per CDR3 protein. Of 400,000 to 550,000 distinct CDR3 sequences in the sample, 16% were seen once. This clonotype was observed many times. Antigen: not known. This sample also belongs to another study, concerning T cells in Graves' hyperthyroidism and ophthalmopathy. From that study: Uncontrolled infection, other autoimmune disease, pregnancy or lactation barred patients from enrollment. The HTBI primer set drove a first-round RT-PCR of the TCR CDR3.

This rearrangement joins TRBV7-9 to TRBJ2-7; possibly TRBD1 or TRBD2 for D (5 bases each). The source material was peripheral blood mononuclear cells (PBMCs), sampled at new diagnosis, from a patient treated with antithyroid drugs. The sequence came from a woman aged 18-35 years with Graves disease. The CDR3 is CASSGLQTPHKSYEQYF. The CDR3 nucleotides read TGTGCCAGCTCGGGGCTTCAGACGCCACACAAATCCTACGAGCAGTACTTC.